Below are 15 T cell receptor beta chains sequenced from a single sample in a study of T cells after yellow fever vaccination. TCRdb processed the 5' RACE reads anew with MiXCR; each CDR3 protein has one entry. The table lists some 150,000 distinct CDR3 sequences, around 8.5% of them singletons. The specimen comprised CD8+ T cells sorted from PBMCs, sampled 45 days after the yellow fever booster vaccination. These receptor sequences come from a man younger than 30 who received the YFV17D yellow fever vaccine.

The V call is TRBV12-3 or TRBV12-4, the J call TRBJ2-1; TRBD1 might be the D (5 bases). The V and J ends lost 6 bases and 5 bases respectively, with 11 bases between them. The CDR3 length is 13 residues. The CDR3 loop is CASSPTANNEQFF. DNA for the CDR3: TGTGCCAGCAGCCCGACAGCTAACAATGAGCAGTTCTTC.

The chain joins TRBV6-6 to TRBJ2-3; 12 bases match TRBD1. Germline CDR1 reads MNHNY; CDR2 reads SVGAGI (reference sequence). With 7 bases clipped from V and 5 bases from J, the junction kept 13 bases outside the gene matches. This CDR3 spans 17 amino acids. CDR3 DNA: TGTGCCAGCAAGCGACTCGGGACAGGGGGCTTGGGAGATACGCAGTATTTT. Amino acid sequence: CASKRLGTGGLGDTQYF.

There are a few counts of this clonotype. The V call is TRBV6-2 or TRBV6-3, the J call TRBJ1-1, with a weak D call TRBD1 (6 bases). V was clipped by 6 bases and J by 1 base, with 9 bases between them. Germline CDR1 reads MNHEY; CDR2 reads SVGEGT. This CDR3 has 13 amino acids. This CDR3 is CASRLGANTEAFF. The CDR3 bases are TGTGCCAGCAGGTTGGGGGCGAACACTGAAGCTTTCTTT.

This clonotype has ten or more counts. This sequence joins TRBV2 and TRBJ2-5; no firm D call. Trimming removed 4 bases from V and 0 bases from J, with 9 bases in between. This CDR3 spans 14 amino acids. CDR1 SNHLY and CDR2 FYNNEI come from the germline V gene. As DNA, the CDR3 is TGTGCCAGCAGTGGGGAAGGGTACCAAGAGACCCAGTACTTC. It is translated as CASSGEGYQETQYF.

This clonotype was picked up many times. V is TRBV4-1 and J is TRBJ2-3; 7 positions agree with TRBD2. J gave up 3 bases and V 2 bases, and 5 bases lay outside the gene matches. Germline V gene lookup returns CDR1 MGHRA and CDR2 YSYEKL. The CDR3 runs 15 residues. The CDR3 is CASSQWSGTTDTQYF. The CDR3 DNA follows: TGCGCCAGCAGCCAATGGAGCGGGACTACAGATACGCAGTATTTT.

The table lists this clonotype with many counts. The J gene is TRBJ1-1, the V gene TRBV4-3; 8 bases fit TRBD1. The CDR3 runs 16 residues. Germline V gene sequence: CDR1 LGHNA, CDR2 YSLEER. Trimming took 0 bases from V and 2 from J; bases not matched to a gene: 5. The CDR3: CASSQDRTGYNTEAFF. CDR3 nucleotide sequence: TGCGCCAGCAGCCAAGATAGGACAGGGTACAACACTGAAGCTTTCTTT.

This clonotype was found a few times. The V gene is TRBV11-2, the J gene TRBJ2-7; no definite D call. Trimming removed 0 bases at V and 7 bases at J, with 4 bases between. CDR3 length: 11 amino acids. Per germline, CDR1 SGHAT and CDR2 FQNNGV. The CDR3 DNA is TGTGCCAGCAGCTTAGACTGGGAGCAGTACGTC. Amino acid sequence: CASSLDWEQYV.

The V gene is TRBV5-4, the J gene TRBJ2-5; D is unclear. Trimming stripped 4 bases from V and 5 bases from J, with 12 bases between. CDR1 and CDR2 from the germline V gene are SGHNT and YYREEE (reference sequence). CDR3 length: 13 residues. In DNA form, the CDR3 reads TGTGCCAGCAGCCCTGACATGGGGGAGACCCAGTACTTC. This translates into CASSPDMGETQYF.

This clonotype was detected only a few times. CDR3 in DNA: TGTGCCAGCAGTGTTAAGGACAGGGGCCTATCACCCCTCCACTTT. Protein: CASSVKDRGLSPLHF. The rearrangement uses TRBV25-1 and TRBJ1-6; TRBD1 agrees at 9 bases. Germline lookup yields CDR1 MGHDK and CDR2 SYGVNS. The V segment lost 4 bases and the J segment 10 bases; nucleotides outside the gene matches: 8. The length of the CDR3 is 15 residues.

This clonotype was counted a few times. CDR3 nucleotide sequence: TGTGCCAGCAGTTCGACTATTACTTACACCGGGGAGCTGTTTTTT. Translating gives CASSSTITYTGELFF. The chain has TRBV6-2 or TRBV6-3 and TRBJ2-2, with TRBD2 as a possible D gene (5 bases). The CDR3 extends over 15 amino acids. With 4 bases removed from V and 3 bases from J, the gap between germline ends came to 12 bases. Germline loops: CDR1 MNHEY, CDR2 SVGEGT.

V usage is TRBV7-9 and J usage is TRBJ2-7; TRBD2 matches at 14 bases. This CDR3 is built from 21 residues. J gave up 0 bases and V 3 bases, and 16 bases lay outside the gene matches. Germline V gene sequence: CDR1 SEHNR, CDR2 FQNEAQ (reference sequence). CDR3 bases: TGTGCCAGCAGCTTTAGGAGAGGAGGACTAGCGGGGGGCCAGAGCTCCTACGAGCAGTACTTC. Its translation: CASSFRRGGLAGGQSSYEQYF.

V usage is TRBV7-3 and J usage is TRBJ2-2; D is unclear. The V gene lost 6 bases and the J gene lost 7 bases, with 12 bases spanning the gap. The CDR3 has 13 amino acids. Germline CDR1 and CDR2: SGHTA and FQGTGA. CDR3 nucleotide sequence: TGTGCCAGCAGTTACAAGGGCGGCGGGGAGCTGTTTTTT. It is translated as CASSYKGGGELFF. The variable domain in full, with the rest retrieved from reference TRBV7-3 and TRBJ2-2, is GAGVSQTPSNKVTEKGKYVELRCDPISGHTALYWYRQSLGQGPEFLIYFQGTGAADDSGLPNDRFFAVRPEGSVSTLKIQRTERGDSAVYLCASSYKGGGELFFGEGSRLTVL.

In DNA form, the CDR3 reads TGTGCCAGCAGAGTGTCGGGGAGCAATCAGCCCCAGCATTTT. The encoded protein is CASRVSGSNQPQHF. The chain couples TRBV27 to TRBJ1-5; no firm D call. Germline lookup yields CDR1 MNHEY and CDR2 SMNVEV (reference sequence). The CDR3 length is 14 residues. V lost 6 bases and J 1 base, leaving 10 bases between the germline ends.

This chain links TRBV6-6 with TRBJ1-1; no reliable D call. Trimming left V 7 bases short and J 7 bases short, with 16 bases between. The CDR3 has 13 amino acids. The germline V gene has CDR1 MNHNY and CDR2 SVGAGI (reference sequence). CDR3 amino acids: CASIYGGSLEAFF. The DNA of the CDR3 is TGTGCCAGCATCTACGGTGGGAGCCTTGAAGCTTTCTTT.

V and J are TRBV5-1 and TRBJ1-2; D remains unclear. Trimming removed 3 bases from V and 0 bases from J, with 15 bases in between. Germline V gene lookup returns CDR1 SGHRS and CDR2 YFSETQ. The CDR3 has 16 residues. For the CDR3, the DNA is TGCGCCAGCAGCTCGCTCCGCCAAGGAGCTAACTATGGCTACACCTTC. It specifies CASSSLRQGANYGYTF.